What follows describes a single T cell receptor beta chain. The data are from a study of T-cell memory formation after mild COVID-19. The CDR3 spans 16 residues. V lost 1 base, J lost 6 bases, and 8 bases stayed unmatched. Germline lookup yields CDR1 SEHNR and CDR2 FQNEAQ (reference sequence). TCRdb passed the 5' RACE reads through MiXCR, listing each CDR3 protein once. Seen here are fewer than 140,000 distinct CDR3 sequences, about 18% observed once, and the top ten hold less than 35%. V usage is TRBV7-9 and J usage is TRBJ2-1, with TRBD2 identical over 8 bases. The sequencing input was PBMCs or a T cell subset sorted from them (not recorded which). The clonotype originates from an adult woman who had mild COVID-19 (a few samples of this study predate the infection). Cell type and time point are not known. The CDR3 reads CASSLVTGGPVNEQFF. CDR3 nucleotide sequence: TGTGCCAGCAGCTTAGTTACGGGAGGGCCCGTCAATGAGCAGTTCTTC.